Listed below are T cell receptor beta chains from one sample, sequenced in a study of T-cell reconstitution after alpha-beta-depleted transplantation in children. Each CDR3 protein is one row after TCRdb ran MiXCR on the PCR reads. The table has hundreds of thousands of distinct CDR3 sequences, around 13% seen once. Sequencing was performed on PBMCs, taken before TCRalphabeta/CD19-depleted stem cell transplant. The receptors derive from a girl aged 2 to 10 with congenital amegakaryocytic thrombocytopenia, due to receive a stem cell transplant. CDR3s include the opening cysteine and the closing phenylalanine or tryptophan. The D gene is left open where the match is weak. The size entry is marked missing in some rows and otherwise reads once, few, many or a size class.

d_call,j_call,clone_size,v_call,cdr3_aa,cdr3_nt
-,TRBJ2-1,few,TRBV6-1,CASSPRSHYNEQFF,TGTGCCAGCAGCCCCCGGAGCCACTACAATGAGCAGTTCTTC
-,TRBJ2-1,many,TRBV20-1,CSARKPGLDNEQFF,TGCAGTGCTAGAAAACCTGGGTTGGACAATGAGCAGTTCTTC
-,TRBJ2-1,few,TRBV20-1,CSAPPAEIYNEQFF,TGCAGTGCCCCCCCCGCGGAGATATACAATGAGCAGTTCTTC
TRBD2,TRBJ2-7,many,TRBV5-1,CASSLDPGTSGGSYEQYF,TGCGCCAGCAGCTTGGACCCAGGGACTAGCGGGGGTTCCTACGAGCAGTACTTC
-,TRBJ1-1,-,TRBV15,CATSSDDRPFEAFF,TGTGCCACCAGCAGCGACGACAGACCGTTTGAAGCTTTCTTT
TRBD1,TRBJ2-7,few,TRBV7-9,CASGFAGTGSDEQYF,TGTGCCAGCGGATTTGCCGGGACAGGATCGGACGAGCAGTACTTC
-,TRBJ2-7,many,TRBV18,CASSTAHEQYF,TGTGCCAGCTCAACGGCTCACGAGCAGTACTTC
-,TRBJ2-5,many,TRBV11-2,CASSLDGLQVSETQYF,TGTGCCAGCAGCTTAGATGGCCTTCAGGTGTCCGAGACCCAGTACTTC
TRBD2,TRBJ2-7,-,TRBV12-3/TRBV12-4,CASSLRENVYEQYF,TGTGCCAGCAGTTTGCGGGAGAACGTCTACGAGCAGTACTTC
TRBD1,TRBJ1-4,-,TRBV3-1,CASSQGGQWYEKLFF,TGTGCCAGCAGCCAAGGGGGACAGTGGTATGAAAAACTGTTTTTT
-,TRBJ2-3,-,TRBV20-1,CSAGGALGSTDTQYF,TGCAGTGCTGGGGGGGCGTTGGGGTCCACAGATACGCAGTATTTT
TRBD2,TRBJ2-1,many,TRBV4-1,CASSLRAGDSYNEQFF,TGCGCCAGCAGCTTGAGAGCGGGAGACTCCTACAATGAGCAGTTCTTC
TRBD2,TRBJ2-1,many,TRBV7-9,CATKAVAGTYNEQFF,TGTGCCACTAAGGCCGTAGCGGGAACCTACAATGAGCAGTTCTTC
-,TRBJ1-2,many,TRBV20-1,CSAILPGGYTF,TGCAGTGCTATATTACCGGGGGGCTACACCTTC
-,TRBJ1-1,many,TRBV20-1,CSAIITEAFF,TGCAGTGCGATTATCACTGAAGCTTTCTTT
-,TRBJ2-7,many,TRBV4-1,CASSQDAGPYEQYF,TGCGCCAGCAGCCAAGACGCCGGACCCTACGAGCAGTACTTC
TRBD2,TRBJ2-7,-,TRBV20-1,CSARGPGLAGIHEQYF,TGCAGTGCTAGAGGCCCCGGACTAGCGGGTATCCACGAGCAGTACTTC
-,TRBJ2-3,many,TRBV28,CASSTPYWQSTDTQYF,TGTGCCAGCAGTACCCCTTACTGGCAGTCTACAGATACGCAGTATTTT
TRBD2,TRBJ2-7,many,TRBV20-1,CSASVFSGSYEQYF,TGCAGTGCTAGTGTTTTTAGCGGGAGCTACGAGCAGTACTTC
-,TRBJ1-1,many,TRBV20-1,CSAGRNTEAFF,TGCAGTGCTGGGAGGAACACTGAAGCTTTCTTT
-,TRBJ2-5,few,TRBV5-1,CARYWGHLQETQYF,TGCGCCAGATACTGGGGACACCTCCAAGAGACCCAGTACTTC
TRBD2,TRBJ2-7,-,TRBV6-1,CATQRGGRAIYEQYF,TGTGCCACTCAGAGAGGCGGGAGGGCCATCTACGAGCAGTACTTC
TRBD2,TRBJ2-3,few,TRBV11-1,CASSSGLAGVTSTDTQYF,TGTGCCAGCAGCTCCGGACTAGCGGGCGTAACTAGCACAGATACGCAGTATTTT
-,TRBJ2-1,-,TRBV3-1,CASCQPGKYETYNEQFF,TGTGCCAGCTGCCAACCGGGGAAATACGAGACCTACAATGAGCAGTTCTTC
-,TRBJ1-6,-,TRBV20-1,CSAIIPPENSPLHF,TGCAGTGCTATCATCCCGCCTGAGAATTCACCCCTCCACTTT
-,TRBJ2-2,few,TRBV2,CASSVSPGGELFF,TGTGCCAGCAGTGTCAGTCCTGGCGGGGAGCTGTTTTTT
-,TRBJ2-5,many,TRBV29-1,CSVGSDFQETQYF,TGCAGCGTTGGAAGCGACTTCCAAGAGACCCAGTACTTC